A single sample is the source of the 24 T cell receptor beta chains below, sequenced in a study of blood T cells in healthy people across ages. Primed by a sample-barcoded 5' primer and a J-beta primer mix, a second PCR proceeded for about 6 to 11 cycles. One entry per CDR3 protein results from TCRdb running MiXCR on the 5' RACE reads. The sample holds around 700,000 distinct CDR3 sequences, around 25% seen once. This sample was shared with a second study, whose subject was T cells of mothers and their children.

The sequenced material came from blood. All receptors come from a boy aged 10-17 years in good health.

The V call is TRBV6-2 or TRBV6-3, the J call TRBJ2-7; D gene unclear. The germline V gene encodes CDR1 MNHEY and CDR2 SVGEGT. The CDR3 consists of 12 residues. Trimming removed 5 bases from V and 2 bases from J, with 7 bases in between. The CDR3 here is CASSMRTYEQYF. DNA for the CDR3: TGTGCCAGCAGTATGAGGACCTACGAGCAGTACTTC.

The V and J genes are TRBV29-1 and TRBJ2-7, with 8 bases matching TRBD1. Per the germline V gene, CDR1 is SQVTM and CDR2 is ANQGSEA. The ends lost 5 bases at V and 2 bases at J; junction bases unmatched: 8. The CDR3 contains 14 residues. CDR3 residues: CSVLAPDRAYEQYF. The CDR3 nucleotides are TGCAGCGTTCTTGCACCGGACAGGGCCTACGAGCAGTACTTC.

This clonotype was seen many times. DNA of the CDR3: TGTGCCAGCAGCTTGGAAACTCAGAACACAGATACGCAGTATTTT. Translating gives CASSLETQNTDTQYF. The V call is TRBV5-6, the J call TRBJ2-3; D remains unclear. The CDR3 covers 15 residues. Trimming took 0 bases from V and 2 from J, leaving 10 bases between them. Germline V gene lookup returns CDR1 SGHDT and CDR2 YYEEEE.

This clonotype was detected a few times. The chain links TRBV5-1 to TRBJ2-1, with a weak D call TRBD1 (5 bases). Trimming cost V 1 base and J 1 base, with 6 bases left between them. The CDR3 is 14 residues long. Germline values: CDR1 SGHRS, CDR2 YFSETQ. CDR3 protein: CASSLRQSYNEQFF. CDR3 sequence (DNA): TGCGCCAGCAGCTTGAGACAGTCCTACAATGAGCAGTTCTTC.

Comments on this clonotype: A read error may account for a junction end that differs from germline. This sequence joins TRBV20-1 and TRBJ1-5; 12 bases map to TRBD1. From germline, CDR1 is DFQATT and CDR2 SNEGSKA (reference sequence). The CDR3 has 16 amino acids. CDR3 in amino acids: CSAPGTGGPSSQPQHF. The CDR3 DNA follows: TGCAGTGCCCCCGGGACAGGGGGCCCGAGCAGTCAGCCCCAGCATTTT.

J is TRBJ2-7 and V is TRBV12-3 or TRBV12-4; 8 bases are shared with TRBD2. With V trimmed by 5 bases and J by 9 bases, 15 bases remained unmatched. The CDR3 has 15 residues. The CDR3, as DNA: TGTGCCAGCAGTGGGGTAAGAGCGGGAGCCGATGTGCAGTACTTC. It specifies CASSGVRAGADVQYF.

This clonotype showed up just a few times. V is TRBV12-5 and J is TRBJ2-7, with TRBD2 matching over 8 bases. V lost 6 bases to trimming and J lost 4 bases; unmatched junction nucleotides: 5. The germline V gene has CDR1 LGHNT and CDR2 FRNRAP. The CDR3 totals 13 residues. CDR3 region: CASGFGGAYEQYF. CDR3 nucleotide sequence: TGTGCTAGTGGATTCGGGGGGGCATACGAGCAGTACTTC.

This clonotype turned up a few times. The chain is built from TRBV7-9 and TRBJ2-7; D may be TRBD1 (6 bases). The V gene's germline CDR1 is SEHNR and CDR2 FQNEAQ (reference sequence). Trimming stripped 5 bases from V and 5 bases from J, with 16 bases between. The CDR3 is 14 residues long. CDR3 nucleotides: TGTGCCAGCAGCGCGACAGGAAAGTTACACGAGCAGTACTTC. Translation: CASSATGKLHEQYF. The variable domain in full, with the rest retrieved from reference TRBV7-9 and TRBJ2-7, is DTGVSQNPRHKITKRGQNVTFRCDPISEHNRLYWYRQTLGQGPEFLTYFQNEAQLEKSRLLSDRFSAERPKGSFSTLEIQRTEQGDSAMYLCASSATGKLHEQYFGPGTRLTVT.

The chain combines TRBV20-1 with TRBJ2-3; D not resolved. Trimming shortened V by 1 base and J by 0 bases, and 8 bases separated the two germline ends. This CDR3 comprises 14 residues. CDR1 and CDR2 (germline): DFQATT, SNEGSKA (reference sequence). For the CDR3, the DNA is TGCAGTGCTAGAGTGGGGATTAGCACAGATACGCAGTATTTT. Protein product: CSARVGISTDTQYF.

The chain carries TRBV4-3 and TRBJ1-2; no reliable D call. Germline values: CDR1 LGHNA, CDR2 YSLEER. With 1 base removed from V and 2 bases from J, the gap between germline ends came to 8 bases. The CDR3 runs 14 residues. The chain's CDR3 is CASSQVLLNYGYTF. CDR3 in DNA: TGCGCCAGCAGCCAAGTTCTCTTGAACTATGGCTACACCTTC.

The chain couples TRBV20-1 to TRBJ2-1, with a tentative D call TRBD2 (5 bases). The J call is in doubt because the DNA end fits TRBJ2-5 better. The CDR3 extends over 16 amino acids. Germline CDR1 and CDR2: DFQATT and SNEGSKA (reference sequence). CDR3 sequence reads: CSASEFGVANQETQYF. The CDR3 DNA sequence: TGCAGTGCTAGTGAGTTCGGGGTAGCGAATCAAGAGACCCAGTACTTC.

The CDR3 sequence is CASRKTKTQYF. In DNA, the CDR3 is TGTGCCAGCAGGAAGACGAAGACCCAGTACTTC. The rearrangement uses TRBV6-1 and TRBJ2-5, with unresolved D. V was cut by 6 bases and J by 6 bases, with 8 bases left in between. CDR1 is MNHNS and CDR2 is SASEGT in the germline V gene. The CDR3 is 11 amino acids.

The CDR3 reads CASSQTGTGSGTEAFF. The CDR3 DNA follows: TGCGCCAGCAGCCAAACAGGGACAGGGTCGGGCACTGAAGCTTTCTTT. This chain joins TRBV4-3 and TRBJ1-1, with TRBD1 identical over 9 bases. V shed 2 bases and J 4 bases; nucleotides not matched to a gene: 8. Germline CDR1 LGHNA, CDR2 YSLEER. The CDR3 extends over 16 amino acids.

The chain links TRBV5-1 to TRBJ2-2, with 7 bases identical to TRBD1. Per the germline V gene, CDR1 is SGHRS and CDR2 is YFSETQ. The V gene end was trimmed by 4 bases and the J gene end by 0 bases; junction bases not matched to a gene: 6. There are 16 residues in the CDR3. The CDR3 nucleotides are TGCGCCAGCAGCACTACAGGGGTTTCGAACACCGGGGAGCTGTTTTTT. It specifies CASSTTGVSNTGELFF.

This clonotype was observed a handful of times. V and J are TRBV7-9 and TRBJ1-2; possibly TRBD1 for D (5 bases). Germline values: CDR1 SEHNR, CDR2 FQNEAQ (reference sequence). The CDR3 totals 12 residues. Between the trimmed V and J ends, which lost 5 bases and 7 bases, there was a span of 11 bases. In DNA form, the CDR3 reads TGTGCCAGCAGCCCCGGGACTCCTGGCTACACCTTC. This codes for CASSPGTPGYTF. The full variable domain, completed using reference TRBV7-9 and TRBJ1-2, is DTGVSQNPRHKITKRGQNVTFRCDPISEHNRLYWYRQTLGQGPEFLTYFQNEAQLEKSRLLSDRFSAERPKGSFSTLEIQRTEQGDSAMYLCASSPGTPGYTFGSGTRLTVV.

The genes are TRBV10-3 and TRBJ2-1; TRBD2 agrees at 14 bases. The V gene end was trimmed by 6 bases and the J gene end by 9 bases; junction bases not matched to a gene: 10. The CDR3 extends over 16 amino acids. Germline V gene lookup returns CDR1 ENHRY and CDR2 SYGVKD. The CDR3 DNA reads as TGTGCCATCAGGGGACTAGCGGGAGCATCTTGGGGTGAGCAGTTCTTC. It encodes CAIRGLAGASWGEQFF.

CDR3 nucleotide sequence: TGTGCCAGCACCCCCGGGCGGGGGGAGACCCAGTACTTC. Protein sequence: CASTPGRGETQYF. The J gene is TRBJ2-5, the V gene TRBV7-2; 7 bases agree with TRBD2. Germline CDR1 is SGHTA and CDR2 is FQGNSA. This CDR3 contains 13 residues. V trimming: 7 bases; J trimming: 5 bases; junction bases outside the gene matches: 7. Supplemented by reference TRBV7-2 and TRBJ2-5, the full variable domain reads GAGVSQSPSNKVTEKGKDVELRCDPISGHTALYWYRQSLGQGLEFLIYFQGNSAPDKSGLPSDRFSAERTGGSVSTLTIQRTQQEDSAVYLCASTPGRGETQYFGPGTRLLVL.

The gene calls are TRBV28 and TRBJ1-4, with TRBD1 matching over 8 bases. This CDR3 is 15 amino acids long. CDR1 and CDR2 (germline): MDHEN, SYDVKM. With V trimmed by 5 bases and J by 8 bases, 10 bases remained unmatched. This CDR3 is CASSLYRTGREKLFF. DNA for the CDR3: TGTGCCAGCAGTCTCTACAGGACAGGGAGGGAAAAACTGTTTTTT.

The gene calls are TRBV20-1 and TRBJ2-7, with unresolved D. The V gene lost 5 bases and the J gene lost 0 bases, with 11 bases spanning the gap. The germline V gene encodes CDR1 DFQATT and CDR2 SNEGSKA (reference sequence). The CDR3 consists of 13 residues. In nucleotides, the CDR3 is TGCAGTGCTCCGGACGTTGACTCCTACGAGCAGTACTTC. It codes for CSAPDVDSYEQYF.

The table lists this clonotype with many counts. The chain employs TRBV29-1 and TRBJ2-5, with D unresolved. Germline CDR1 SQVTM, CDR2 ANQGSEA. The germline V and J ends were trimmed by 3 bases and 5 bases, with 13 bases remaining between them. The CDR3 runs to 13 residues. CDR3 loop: CSVDTSAGETQYF. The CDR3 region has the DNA TGCAGCGTTGACACCTCGGCTGGGGAGACCCAGTACTTC.

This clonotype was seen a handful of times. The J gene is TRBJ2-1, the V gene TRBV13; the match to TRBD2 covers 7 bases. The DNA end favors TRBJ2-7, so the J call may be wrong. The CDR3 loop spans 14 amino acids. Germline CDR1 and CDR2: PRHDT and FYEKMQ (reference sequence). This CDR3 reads CASSKGLPYYEQYF. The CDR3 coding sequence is TGTGCCAGCAGCAAGGGACTACCGTACTACGAGCAGTACTTC.

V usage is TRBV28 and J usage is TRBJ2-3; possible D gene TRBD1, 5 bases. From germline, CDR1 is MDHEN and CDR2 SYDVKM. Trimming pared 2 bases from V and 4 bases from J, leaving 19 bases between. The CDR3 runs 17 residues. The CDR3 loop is CASSLGPQEPRADTQYF. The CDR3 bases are TGTGCCAGCAGTTTAGGGCCACAGGAACCAAGAGCAGATACGCAGTATTTT.

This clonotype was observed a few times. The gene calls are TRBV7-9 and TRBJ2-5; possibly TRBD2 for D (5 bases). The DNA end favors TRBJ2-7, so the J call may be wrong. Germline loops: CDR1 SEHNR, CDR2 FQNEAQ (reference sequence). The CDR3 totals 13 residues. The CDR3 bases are TGTGCCAGCGGCGAGGGTCTCTCCTACGAGCAGTACTTC. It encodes CASGEGLSYEQYF.

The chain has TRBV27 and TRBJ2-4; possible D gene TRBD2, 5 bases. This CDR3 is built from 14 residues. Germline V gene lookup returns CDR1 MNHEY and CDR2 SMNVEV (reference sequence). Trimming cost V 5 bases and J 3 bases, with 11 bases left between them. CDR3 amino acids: CASSPSRDKNIQYF. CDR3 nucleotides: TGTGCCAGCAGTCCCTCGAGGGACAAAAACATTCAGTACTTC.